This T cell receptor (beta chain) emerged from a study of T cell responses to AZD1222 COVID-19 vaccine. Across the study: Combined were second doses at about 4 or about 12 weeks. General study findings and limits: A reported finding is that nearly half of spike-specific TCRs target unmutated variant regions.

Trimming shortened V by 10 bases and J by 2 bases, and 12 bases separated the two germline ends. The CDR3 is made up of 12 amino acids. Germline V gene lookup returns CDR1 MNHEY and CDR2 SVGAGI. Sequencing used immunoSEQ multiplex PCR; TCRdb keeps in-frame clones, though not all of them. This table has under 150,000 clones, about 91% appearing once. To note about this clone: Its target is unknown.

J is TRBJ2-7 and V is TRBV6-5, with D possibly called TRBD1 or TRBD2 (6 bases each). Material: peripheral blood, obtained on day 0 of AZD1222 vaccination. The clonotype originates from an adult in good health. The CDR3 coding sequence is TGTGCCATCGGGGGCCCTACCTACGAGCAGTACTTC. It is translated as CAIGGPTYEQYF.